Listed below are T cell receptor beta chains from one sample, sequenced in a study of shared clonotypes between healthy human individuals. Generated by immunoSEQ multiplex PCR, the TCRdb table keeps only in-frame clones and is missing some. This sample has about 1 million clones, with about three quarters found just once. The specimen was memory CD4+ T cells sorted from blood. The receptors were sampled from a man between 18 and 29 years old in good health. The CDR3 runs from the conserved cysteine through the conserved F or W. Each record gives: D gene, clone size, J gene, V gene, CDR3 DNA, CDR3 protein. A D gene is named only where the DNA matches it firmly. Size is stated for part of the rows, as once, few or many counts, or as a class when the clone is expanded.

TRBD2,.,TRBJ2-3,TRBV7-3,TGTGCCAGCAGCTTGGGGCCACTAGCGGGGGCGGCAGATACGCAGTATTTT,CASSLGPLAGAADTQYF
TRBD2,.,TRBJ2-5,TRBV2,TGTGCCAGCATCCTGACTAGCGGGGGGCAAGAGACCCAGTACTTC,CASILTSGGQETQYF
.,.,TRBJ2-2,TRBV25-1,TGTGCCAGCAGCCGAACGGATAACGCCGGGGAGCTGTTTTTT,CASSRTDNAGELFF
.,few,TRBJ1-1,TRBV9,TGTGCCAGCAGCGTAGGACAGGACACTGAAGCTTTCTTT,CASSVGQDTEAFF
.,once,TRBJ1-2,TRBV9,TGTGCCAGCAGCACCATACTCCGGGACGGGTATGGCTACACCTTC,CASSTILRDGYGYTF
.,.,TRBJ2-6,TRBV5-1,TGCGCCAGCAGCTTGGATCCAGGCTCTGGGGCCAACGTCCTGACTTTC,CASSLDPGSGANVLTF
.,few,TRBJ1-4,TRBV5-1,TGCGCCAGCAGCTTGGAGTCAGGGGAAAAACTGTTTTTT,CASSLESGEKLFF
.,.,TRBJ1-6,TRBV5-6,TGTGCCAGCAGCAGGAGGTTTAATTCACCCCTCCACTTT,CASSRRFNSPLHF
TRBD1,once,TRBJ2-1,TRBV15,TGTGCCACCAGCAGCAGACAGGGCCTTTACAATGAGCAGTTCTTC,CATSSRQGLYNEQFF
.,.,TRBJ2-7,TRBV5-1,TGCGCCAGCAACTCAGGGGACGAGCAGTACTTC,CASNSGDEQYF
TRBD2,.,TRBJ2-2,TRBV6-1,TGTGCCAGCAGTGAGGTCGGGGGGGGCGGAAACACCGGGGAGCTGTTTTTT,CASSEVGGGGNTGELFF
.,.,TRBJ1-2,TRBV28,TGTGCCAGCGGGGGTGGGGGAAACGGTGGCTACACCTTC,CASGGGGNGGYTF
TRBD2,.,TRBJ2-1,TRBV19,TGTGCCAGTAGTGGACGAGCGGGGAAGTCTACCAATGAGCAGTTCTTC,CASSGRAGKSTNEQFF
.,.,TRBJ2-7,TRBV4-1,TGCGCCAGCAGCTCCCGGGCCGCCTCCGAGCAGTACTTC,CASSSRAASEQYF
TRBD2,few,TRBJ2-3,TRBV15,TGTGCCACCAGCAGAGTGGTCTCAGCGGGGCTCACAGATACGCAGTATTTT,CATSRVVSAGLTDTQYF
.,.,TRBJ1-5,TRBV19,TGTGCCAGTAGTCCAGCACAGGGTTGGAAGAGCAATCAGCCCCAGCATTTT,CASSPAQGWKSNQPQHF